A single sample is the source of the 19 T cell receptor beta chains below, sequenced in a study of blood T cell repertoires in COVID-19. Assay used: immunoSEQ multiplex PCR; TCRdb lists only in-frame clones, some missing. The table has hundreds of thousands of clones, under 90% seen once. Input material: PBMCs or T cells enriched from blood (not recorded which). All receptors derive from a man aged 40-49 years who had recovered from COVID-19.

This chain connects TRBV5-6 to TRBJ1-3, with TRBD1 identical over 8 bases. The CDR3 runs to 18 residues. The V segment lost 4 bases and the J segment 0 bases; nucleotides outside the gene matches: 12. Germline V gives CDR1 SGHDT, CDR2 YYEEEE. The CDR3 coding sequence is TGTGCCAGCAGCGCAGTACGACAGGGGCGATTCTCTGGAAACACCATATATTTT. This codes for CASSAVRQGRFSGNTIYF.

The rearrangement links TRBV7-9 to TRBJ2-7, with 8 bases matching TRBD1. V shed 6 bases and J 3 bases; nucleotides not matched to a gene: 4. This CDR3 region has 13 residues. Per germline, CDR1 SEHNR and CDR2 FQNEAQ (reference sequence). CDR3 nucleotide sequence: TGTGCCAGCAGTCCACAGGGGGACTACGAGCAGTACTTC. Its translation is CASSPQGDYEQYF.

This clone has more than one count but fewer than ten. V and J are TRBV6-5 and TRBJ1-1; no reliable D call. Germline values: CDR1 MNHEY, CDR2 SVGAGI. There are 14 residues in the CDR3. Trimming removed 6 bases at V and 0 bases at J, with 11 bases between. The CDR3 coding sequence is TGTGCCAGCAGACAAAACTATATGAACACTGAAGCTTTCTTT. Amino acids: CASRQNYMNTEAFF.

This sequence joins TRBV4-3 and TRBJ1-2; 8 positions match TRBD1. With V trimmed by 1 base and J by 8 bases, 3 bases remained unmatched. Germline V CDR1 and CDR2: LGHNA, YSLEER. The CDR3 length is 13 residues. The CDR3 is CASSQGTGSGYTF. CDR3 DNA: TGCGCCAGCAGCCAAGGGACAGGGTCCGGCTACACCTTC.

Here the CDR3 reads CASRPGITPIYEQYF. The DNA for the CDR3 is TGTGCCAGCAGACCCGGGATCACTCCTATATACGAGCAGTACTTC. V and J are TRBV27 and TRBJ2-7; TRBD2 is a possible D gene (5 bases). V was shortened by 6 bases and J by 4 bases, with 19 bases between the two germline ends. Per the germline V gene, CDR1 is MNHEY and CDR2 is SMNVEV (reference sequence). The CDR3 spans 15 residues.

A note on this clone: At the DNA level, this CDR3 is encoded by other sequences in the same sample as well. In DNA, the CDR3 is TGTGCCAGCAGTTACTCCCCACAGGCCGGATACGAGCAGTACTTC. The encoded protein is CASSYSPQAGYEQYF. The genes are TRBV6-5 and TRBJ2-7; D perhaps matches TRBD1 (5 bases). The CDR3 spans 15 residues. Germline V gene sequence: CDR1 MNHEY, CDR2 SVGAGI. The V end lost 0 bases, the J end lost 4 bases, and 13 bases lay between the germline ends.

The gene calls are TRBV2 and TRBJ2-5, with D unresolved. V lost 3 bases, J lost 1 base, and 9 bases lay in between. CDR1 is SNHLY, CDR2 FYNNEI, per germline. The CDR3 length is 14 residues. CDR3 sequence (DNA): TGTGCCAGCAGTGACCCCAGATTCCAAGAGACCCAGTACTTC. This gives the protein CASSDPRFQETQYF.

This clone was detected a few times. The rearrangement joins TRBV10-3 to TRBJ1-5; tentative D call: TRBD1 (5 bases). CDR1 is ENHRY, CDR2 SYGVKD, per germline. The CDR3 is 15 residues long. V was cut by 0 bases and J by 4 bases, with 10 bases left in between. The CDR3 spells CAISESGQSNQPQHF. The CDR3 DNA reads TGTGCCATCAGTGAGTCGGGGCAGAGTAATCAGCCCCAGCATTTT.

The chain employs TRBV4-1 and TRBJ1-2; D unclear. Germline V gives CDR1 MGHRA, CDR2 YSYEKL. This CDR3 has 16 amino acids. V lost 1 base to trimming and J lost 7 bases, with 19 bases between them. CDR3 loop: CASSQAVEHPPSGYTF. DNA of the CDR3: TGCGCCAGCAGCCAAGCGGTGGAGCACCCCCCAAGTGGCTACACCTTC.

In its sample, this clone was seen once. The CDR3, as DNA: TGTGCCAGCAGCCTCCCCGGGGGGGGAGAGACCCAGTACTTC. Translation: CASSLPGGGETQYF. The chain recombines TRBV5-8 with TRBJ2-5; 8 bases are a match to TRBD2. The trim removed 4 bases at V and 4 bases at J, leaving 6 bases unmatched. Germline V gene data show CDR1 as SGHTS and CDR2 as YDEGEE. This CDR3 comprises 14 residues.

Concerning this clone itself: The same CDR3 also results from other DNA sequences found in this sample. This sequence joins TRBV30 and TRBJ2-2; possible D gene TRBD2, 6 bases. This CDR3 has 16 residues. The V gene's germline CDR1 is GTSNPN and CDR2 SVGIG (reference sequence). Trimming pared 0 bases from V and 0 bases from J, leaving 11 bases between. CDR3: CAWSVLGGSNTGELFF. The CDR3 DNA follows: TGTGCCTGGAGTGTACTCGGGGGATCGAACACCGGGGAGCTGTTTTTT. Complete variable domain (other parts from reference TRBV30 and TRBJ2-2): SQTIHQWPATLVQPVGSPLSLECTVEGTSNPNLYWYRQAAGRGLQLLFYSVGIGQISSEVPQNLSASRPQDRQFILSSKKLLLSDSGFYLCAWSVLGGSNTGELFFGEGSRLTVL.

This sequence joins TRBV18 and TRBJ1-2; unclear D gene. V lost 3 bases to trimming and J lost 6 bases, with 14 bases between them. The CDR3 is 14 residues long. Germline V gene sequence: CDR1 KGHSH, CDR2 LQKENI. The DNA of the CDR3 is TGTGCCAGCTCACCTAGTGGTGTTCGTCATGGCTACACCTTC. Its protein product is CASSPSGVRHGYTF.

The CDR3 protein is CSVGDRGNSPLHF. The CDR3 region has the DNA TGCAGCGTAGGGGACAGGGGGAATTCACCCCTCCACTTT. The rearrangement uses TRBV29-1 and TRBJ1-6, with 11 nucleotides matching TRBD1. The CDR3 extends over 13 amino acids. J lost 7 bases, V lost 6 bases, and 2 bases had no gene match. CDR1 and CDR2 (germline): SQVTM, ANQGSEA.

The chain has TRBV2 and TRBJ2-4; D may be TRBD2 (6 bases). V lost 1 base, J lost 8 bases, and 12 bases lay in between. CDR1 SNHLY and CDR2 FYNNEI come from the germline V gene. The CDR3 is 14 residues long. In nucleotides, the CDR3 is TGTGCCAGCAGTGAAGTTCTGGGCGGGGACATTCAGTACTTC. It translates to CASSEVLGGDIQYF.

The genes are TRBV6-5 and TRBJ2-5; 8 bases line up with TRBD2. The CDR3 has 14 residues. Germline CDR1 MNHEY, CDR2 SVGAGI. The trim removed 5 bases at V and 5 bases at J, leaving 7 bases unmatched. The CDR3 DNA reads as TGTGCCAGCAGTCTGAGCGGGAGAGGGGAGACCCAGTACTTC. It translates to CASSLSGRGETQYF.

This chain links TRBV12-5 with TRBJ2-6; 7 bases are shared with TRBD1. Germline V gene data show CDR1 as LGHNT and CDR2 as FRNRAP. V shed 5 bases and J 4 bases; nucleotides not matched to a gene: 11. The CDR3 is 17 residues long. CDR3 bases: TGTGCTAGTGGTCTACTCTCGGGACAGACAGGGGCCAACGTCCTGACTTTC. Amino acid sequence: CASGLLSGQTGANVLTF. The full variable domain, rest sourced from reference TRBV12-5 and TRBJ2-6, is DARVTQTPRHKVTEMGQEVTMRCQPILGHNTVFWYRQTMMQGLELLAYFRNRAPLDDSGMPKDRFSAEMPDATLATLKIQPSEPRDSAVYFCASGLLSGQTGANVLTFGAGSRLTVL.

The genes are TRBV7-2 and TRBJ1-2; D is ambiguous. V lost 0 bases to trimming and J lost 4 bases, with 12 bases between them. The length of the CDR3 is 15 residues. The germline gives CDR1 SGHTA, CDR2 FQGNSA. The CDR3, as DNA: TGTGCCAGCAGCTTAGCGCCTACAGAGTCCTATGGCTACACCTTC. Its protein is CASSLAPTESYGYTF.

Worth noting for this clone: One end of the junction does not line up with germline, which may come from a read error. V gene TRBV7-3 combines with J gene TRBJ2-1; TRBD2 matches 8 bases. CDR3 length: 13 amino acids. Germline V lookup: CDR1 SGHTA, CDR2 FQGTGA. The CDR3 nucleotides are TGTGCCAGCACCTTAGCGGGGAAGAATGAGCAGTTCTTC. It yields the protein CASTLAGKNEQFF.

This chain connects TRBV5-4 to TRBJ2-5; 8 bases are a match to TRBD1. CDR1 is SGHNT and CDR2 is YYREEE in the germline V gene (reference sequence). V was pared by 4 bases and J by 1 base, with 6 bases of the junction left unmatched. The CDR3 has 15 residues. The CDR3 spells CASSREGTGQETQYF. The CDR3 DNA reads TGTGCCAGCAGCAGAGAAGGGACAGGCCAAGAGACCCAGTACTTC.